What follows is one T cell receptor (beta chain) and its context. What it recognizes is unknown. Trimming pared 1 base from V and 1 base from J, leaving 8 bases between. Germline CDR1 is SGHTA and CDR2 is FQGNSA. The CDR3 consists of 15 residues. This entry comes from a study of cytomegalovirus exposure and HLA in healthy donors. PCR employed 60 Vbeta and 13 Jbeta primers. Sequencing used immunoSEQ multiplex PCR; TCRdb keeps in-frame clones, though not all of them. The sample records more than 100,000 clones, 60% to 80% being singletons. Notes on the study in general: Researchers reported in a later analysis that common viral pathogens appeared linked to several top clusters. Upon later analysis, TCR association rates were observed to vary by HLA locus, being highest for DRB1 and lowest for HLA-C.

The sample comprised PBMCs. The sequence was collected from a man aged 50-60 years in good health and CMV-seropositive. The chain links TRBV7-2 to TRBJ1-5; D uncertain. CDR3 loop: CASSLDGVSNQPQHF. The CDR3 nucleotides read TGTGCCAGCAGCTTAGACGGGGTCAGCAATCAGCCCCAGCATTTT. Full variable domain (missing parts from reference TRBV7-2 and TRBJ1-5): GAGVSQSPSNKVTEKGKDVELRCDPISGHTALYWYRQSLGQGLEFLIYFQGNSAPDKSGLPSDRFSAERTGGSVSTLTIQRTQQEDSAVYLCASSLDGVSNQPQHFGDGTRLSIL.